Reported below is one T cell receptor beta chain. Its antigen is undetermined. The trim removed 5 bases at V and 5 bases at J, leaving 8 bases unmatched. The germline gives CDR1 SGHRS, CDR2 YFSETQ. CDR3 size: 14 residues. Produced via immunoSEQ multiplex PCR; TCRdb's table is partial and in-frame only. The data contain fewer than 25,000 clones, 84% of them seen just once; the ten biggest clones take up about 3%. The data stem from a study of lymphopenia after photon versus proton radiotherapy. Whole-study findings and limits: After lymphocyte nadir, photon-treated repertoires showed oligoclonal expansion, especially CD8+ Temra. Better survival with proton therapy was suggested as possible, not demonstrated.

The clonotype comes from a woman between 50 and 59 years old with pancreatic cancer. The chain joins TRBV5-1 to TRBJ2-5, with 8 positions matching TRBD2. Sequencing was performed on peripheral blood, taken from a patient treated with photon-based radiotherapy. CDR3 loop: CASRDSGKLETQYF. Here the CDR3 DNA reads TGCGCCAGCAGGGATAGCGGGAAGTTGGAGACCCAGTACTTC.